This T cell receptor beta chain originates from a study of blood T cell repertoires in COVID-19. Study at large: There were acute and convalescent COVID-19 samples, and they came from the United States, Italy and Spain.

This CDR3 is built from 14 residues. V shed 5 bases and J shed 4 bases, with 11 bases lying between them. The V gene's germline CDR1 is LNHDA and CDR2 SQIVND (reference sequence). Original handling: Amplification of reference gene primers was used by the study to estimate nucleated cell counts. Generated by immunoSEQ multiplex PCR, the TCRdb table keeps only in-frame clones and is missing some. V and J calls and clone size come straight from that table; D and trimming were deduced from the DNA. This table holds more than 30,000 clones, 80% to 90% found once. This chain links TRBV19 with TRBJ1-4, with D tentatively TRBD1 (5 bases). Sequencing was carried out using peripheral blood. The sequence came from a woman aged 40 to 55 with active or convalescent COVID-19. The CDR3, as DNA: TGTGCCAGTAGTGCTTACAGGTTTAATGAAAAACTGTTTTTT. Its translation is CASSAYRFNEKLFF.